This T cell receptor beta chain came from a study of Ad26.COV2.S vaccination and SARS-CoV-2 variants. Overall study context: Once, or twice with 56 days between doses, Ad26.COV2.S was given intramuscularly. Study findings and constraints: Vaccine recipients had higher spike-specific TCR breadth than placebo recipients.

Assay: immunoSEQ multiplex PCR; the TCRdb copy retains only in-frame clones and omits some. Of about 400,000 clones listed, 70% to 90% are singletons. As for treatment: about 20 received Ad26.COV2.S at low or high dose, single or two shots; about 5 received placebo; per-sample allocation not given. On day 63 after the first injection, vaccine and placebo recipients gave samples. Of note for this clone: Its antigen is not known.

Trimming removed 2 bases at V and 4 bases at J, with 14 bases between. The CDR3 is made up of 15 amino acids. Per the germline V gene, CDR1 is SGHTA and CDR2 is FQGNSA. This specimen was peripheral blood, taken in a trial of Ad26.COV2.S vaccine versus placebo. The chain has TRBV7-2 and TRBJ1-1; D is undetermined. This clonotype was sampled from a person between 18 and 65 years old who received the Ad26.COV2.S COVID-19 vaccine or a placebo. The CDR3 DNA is TGTGCCAGCAGCTTATCAGGCCCCCGGACCACTGAAGCTTTCTTT. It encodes CASSLSGPRTTEAFF. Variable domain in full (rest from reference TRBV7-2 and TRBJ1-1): GAGVSQSPSNKVTEKGKDVELRCDPISGHTALYWYRQSLGQGLEFLIYFQGNSAPDKSGLPSDRFSAERTGGSVSTLTIQRTQQEDSAVYLCASSLSGPRTTEAFFGQGTRLTVV.